These T cell receptor beta chains were read from a single sample in a study of blood T cell repertoires in COVID-19. The method was immunoSEQ multiplex PCR; TCRdb's version includes in-frame clones alone and lacks a portion of them. The table records about 110,000 clones, 70% to 85% of them present only once. Sequenced sample: peripheral blood. The receptors derive from a woman aged 40 to 50 with acute or convalescent COVID-19. CDR3s include the opening cysteine and the closing phenylalanine or tryptophan. A D gene is named only where the DNA matches it firmly. Clone sizes are given selectively: once, few, many, or a class where the clone is expanded.

CDR3 DNA,CDR3 protein,D gene,V gene,J gene,clone size
TGTGCCAGCAGCTCGGACAGGGCCCTACAGAACACCGGGGAGCTGTTTTTT,CASSSDRALQNTGELFF,TRBD1,TRBV7-9,TRBJ2-2,NA
TGTGCCAGCAGCGCACAGGGGGCGAGAGGCTACACCTTC,CASSAQGARGYTF,TRBD1,TRBV5-4,TRBJ1-2,once
TGTGCCTGGAGTGGAGTTCAAAATGAAAAACTGTTTTTT,CAWSGVQNEKLFF,NA,TRBV30,TRBJ1-4,NA
TGTGCCGCGGACAGGGGCAGAGGGAACGAGCAGTACTTC,CAADRGRGNEQYF,TRBD1,TRBV7-9,TRBJ2-7,NA
TGTGCCAGCAGCCCGGACAGGGGGCGCGGCTACACCTTC,CASSPDRGRGYTF,TRBD1,TRBV14,TRBJ1-2,NA
TGTGCCAGCAGCGGGACAGGGGTTTCACCCCTCCACTTT,CASSGTGVSPLHF,TRBD1,TRBV12-3/TRBV12-4,TRBJ1-6,NA
TGTGCCAGCAGCCAAGACCCCGGACAGCGGAATAATTCACCCCTCCACTTT,CASSQDPGQRNNSPLHF,NA,TRBV14,TRBJ1-6,NA
TGCGCCAGCAGCCGGGAACAGGGTTCGGTTAGCGAGCAGTACTTC,CASSREQGSVSEQYF,NA,TRBV5-1,TRBJ2-7,few
TGTGCCAGCAGCTTTGTGGGAGAGGGGGCATACGAGCAGTACTTC,CASSFVGEGAYEQYF,TRBD1,TRBV5-6,TRBJ2-7,NA
TGTGCCAGCAGCGTTTTCCCTGATCAGTCCACCGGGGAGCTGTTTTTT,CASSVFPDQSTGELFF,NA,TRBV9,TRBJ2-2,NA
TGTGCCAGCAGCCACCGCGGGTCCTACGAGCAGTACTTC,CASSHRGSYEQYF,NA,TRBV16,TRBJ2-7,once
TGTGCCAGCAGTAGAACAGGGTCCTACGAGCAGTACTTC,CASSRTGSYEQYF,NA,TRBV11-2,TRBJ2-7,NA
TGCAGTGCTAGTCCGGGACAGGGGCTCTCCTACGAGCAGTACTTC,CSASPGQGLSYEQYF,TRBD1,TRBV20-1,TRBJ2-7,NA
TGTGCCACCAAAAACGGACAGGGATTGAACACTGAAGCTTTCTTT,CATKNGQGLNTEAFF,TRBD1,TRBV6-5,TRBJ1-1,NA
TGTGCCAGCAGCGTGCTAGCGGGGGGATCAGATACGCAGTATTTT,CASSVLAGGSDTQYF,TRBD2,TRBV6-5,TRBJ2-3,NA
TGTGCCAGCAGCTTGGATCCGAGCTCCTATAATTCACCCCTCCACTTT,CASSLDPSSYNSPLHF,NA,TRBV5-4,TRBJ1-6,NA
TGTGCCACATCCGGGACAGACAAAAACATTCAGTACTTC,CATSGTDKNIQYF,TRBD1,TRBV24-1,TRBJ2-4,NA